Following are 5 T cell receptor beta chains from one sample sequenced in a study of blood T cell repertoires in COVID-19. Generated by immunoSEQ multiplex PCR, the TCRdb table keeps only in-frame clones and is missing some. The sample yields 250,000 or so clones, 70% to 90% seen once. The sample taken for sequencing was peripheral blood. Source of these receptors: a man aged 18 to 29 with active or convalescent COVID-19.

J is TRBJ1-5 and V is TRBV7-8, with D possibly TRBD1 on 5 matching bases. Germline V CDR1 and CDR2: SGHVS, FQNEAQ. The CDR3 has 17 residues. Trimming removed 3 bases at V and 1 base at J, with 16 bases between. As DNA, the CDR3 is TGTGCCAGCAGCTTGAAGACAGTGAGATTGAGCAATCAGCCCCAGCATTTT. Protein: CASSLKTVRLSNQPQHF.

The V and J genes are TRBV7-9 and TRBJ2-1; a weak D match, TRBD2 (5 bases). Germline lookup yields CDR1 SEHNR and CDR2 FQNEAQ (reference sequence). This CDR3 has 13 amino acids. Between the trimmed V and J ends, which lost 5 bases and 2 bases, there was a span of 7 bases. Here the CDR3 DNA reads TGTGCCAGCAGCCCGGGGACCTACAATGAGCAGTTCTTC. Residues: CASSPGTYNEQFF.

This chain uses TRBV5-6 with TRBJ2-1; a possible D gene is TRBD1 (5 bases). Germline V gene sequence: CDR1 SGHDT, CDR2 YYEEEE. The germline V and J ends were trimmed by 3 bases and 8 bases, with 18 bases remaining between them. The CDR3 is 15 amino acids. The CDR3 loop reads CASSWGVSSSDEQFF. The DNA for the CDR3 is TGTGCCAGCAGCTGGGGCGTGAGTAGCAGCGATGAGCAGTTCTTC.

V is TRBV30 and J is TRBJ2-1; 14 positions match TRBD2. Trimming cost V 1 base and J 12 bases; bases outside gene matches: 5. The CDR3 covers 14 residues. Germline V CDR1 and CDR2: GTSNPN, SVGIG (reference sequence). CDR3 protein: CAWSGRTSGGWQFF. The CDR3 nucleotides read TGTGCCTGGAGTGGGAGGACTAGCGGGGGGTGGCAGTTCTTC. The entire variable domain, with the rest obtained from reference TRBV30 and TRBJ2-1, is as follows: SQTIHQWPATLVQPVGSPLSLECTVEGTSNPNLYWYRQAAGRGLQLLFYSVGIGQISSEVPQNLSASRPQDRQFILSSKKLLLSDSGFYLCAWSGRTSGGWQFFGPGTRLTVL.

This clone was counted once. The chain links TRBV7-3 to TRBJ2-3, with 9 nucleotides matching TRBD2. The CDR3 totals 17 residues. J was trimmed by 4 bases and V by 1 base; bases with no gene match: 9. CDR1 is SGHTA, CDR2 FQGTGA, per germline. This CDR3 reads CASSLKMAGGPPDTQYF. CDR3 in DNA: TGTGCCAGCAGCTTAAAAATGGCGGGGGGGCCCCCAGATACGCAGTATTTT.